The 2 T cell receptor beta chains presented below share a single source sample, sequenced in a study of PD-1 blockade in classical Hodgkin lymphoma. As to time point: newly diagnosed, previously untreated cHL patient sample. The data were produced by immunoSEQ multiplex PCR, yet TCRdb's version contains in-frame clones alone and is incomplete. The repertoire consists of about 20,000 clones, with 90% occurring once and the leading ten covering around 7%. The source material was peripheral blood mononuclear cells (PBMCs). The receptors were sampled from a human donor with classical Hodgkin lymphoma.

V usage is TRBV19 and J usage is TRBJ2-2; a weak D match, TRBD1 (6 bases). The CDR3 length is 18 residues. CDR1 and CDR2 from the germline V gene are LNHDA and SQIVND (reference sequence). V lost 3 bases to trimming and J lost 7 bases, with 24 bases between them. DNA for the CDR3: TGTGCCAGTAGTATGAACCTATATTCGGCAGGGGCGGGCGGGGAGCTGTTTTTT. This translates into CASSMNLYSAGAGGELFF.

This chain links TRBV25-1 with TRBJ1-1; D perhaps matches TRBD1 (6 bases). Germline assignment: CDR1 MGHDK and CDR2 SYGVNS. Trimming pared 7 bases from V and 7 bases from J, leaving 16 bases between. The CDR3 loop spans 13 amino acids. The CDR3 DNA reads TGTGCCAGCAACCGATTGGGGGCAGGTGAAGCTTTCTTT. It codes for CASNRLGAGEAFF.